Below, 13 T cell receptor beta chains from the same sample are listed, as sequenced in a study of graft-versus-host responses after intestinal transplantation. Data came from immunoSEQ multiplex PCR; TCRdb stores just in-frame clones and leaves some out. Altogether over 45,000 clones are present, 85% to 95% being singletons, with the ten largest covering 5.5% to 6%. Specimen: PBMCs, collected about 790 days after a first intestinal transplant, on the day of a second. The source of these receptors is a human patient who received an intestinal transplant, so some T cells may come from the graft donor.

Details on this clone: The same CDR3 arises from other DNA sequences in this sample as well. The chain recombines TRBV20-1 with TRBJ2-1; the D gene is possibly TRBD1 (5 bases). The length of the CDR3 is 11 residues. With 6 bases removed from V and 6 bases from J, the gap between germline ends came to 9 bases. Per the germline V gene, CDR1 is DFQATT and CDR2 is SNEGSKA (reference sequence). CDR3: CSASRGNEQFF. Written as DNA, the CDR3 is TGCAGTGCCAGTAGGGGCAATGAGCAGTTCTTC.

V and J are TRBV18 and TRBJ2-5; 12 bases match TRBD1. There are 17 residues in the CDR3. Germline CDR1 reads KGHSH; CDR2 reads LQKENI. The J segment lost 5 bases and the V segment lost 0 bases, leaving 7 bases of the junction unmatched. As DNA, the CDR3 is TGTGCCAGCTCACCACCGCGGGGACAGGGGGCGACGGAGACCCAGTACTTC. This codes for CASSPPRGQGATETQYF. The entire variable domain, with the rest obtained from reference TRBV18 and TRBJ2-5, is as follows: NAGVMQNPRHLVRRRGQEARLRCSPMKGHSHVYWYRQLPEEGLKFMVYLQKENIIDESGMPKERFSAEFPKEGPSILRIQQVVRGDSAAYFCASSPPRGQGATETQYFGPGTRLLVL.

The J gene is TRBJ1-2, the V gene TRBV19; no firm D call. V was trimmed by 6 bases and J by 8 bases, leaving 16 bases between them. The CDR3 is made up of 13 amino acids. The V gene's germline CDR1 is LNHDA and CDR2 SQIVND (reference sequence). The CDR3 loop reads CASSQGKGEGYTF. The CDR3 DNA reads as TGTGCCAGTAGCCAAGGGAAAGGTGAAGGCTACACCTTC.

The chain links TRBV28 to TRBJ1-2, with 7 bases aligning to TRBD1. The germline V gene has CDR1 MDHEN and CDR2 SYDVKM. CDR3 length equals 15 residues. Trimming at V came to 6 bases and at J to 4 bases, leaving 11 bases not matched to a gene. CDR3 DNA: TGTGCCAGCAGCCTTGAGGGGGCGGGTTCCTATGGCTACACCTTC. Amino acid sequence: CASSLEGAGSYGYTF.

V gene TRBV6-1 combines with J gene TRBJ2-1; the D is unclear. Germline V gives CDR1 MNHNS, CDR2 SASEGT. The CDR3 has 16 residues. V lost 1 base to trimming and J lost 0 bases, with 10 bases between them. CDR3 DNA sequence: TGTGCCAGCAGTGAAGATGGCTGGAGCTCCTACAATGAGCAGTTCTTC. Translation: CASSEDGWSSYNEQFF.

The chain uses TRBV27 and TRBJ1-1; the D gene is possibly TRBD1 (5 bases). CDR3 length: 14 residues. Between the trimmed V and J ends, which lost 2 bases and 4 bases, there was a span of 11 bases. In germline, CDR1 is MNHEY, CDR2 SMNVEV (reference sequence). DNA of the CDR3: TGTGCCAGCAGTTTAGGGGGATTTGGCACTGAAGCTTTCTTT. As protein: CASSLGGFGTEAFF.

The genes are TRBV28 and TRBJ2-7; D perhaps matches TRBD1 (6 bases). CDR3 length: 14 residues. V lost 10 bases to trimming and J lost 0 bases, with 16 bases between them. CDR1 and CDR2 from the germline V gene are MDHEN and SYDVKM. The CDR3 DNA reads as TGTGCCACACAAGGACAGCCGAGCTCCTACGAGCAGTACTTC. The encoded protein is CATQGQPSSYEQYF.

This chain's CDR3 is CASKADLTPGLAGWTDTQYF. CDR3 bases: TGTGCCAGCAAAGCCGACCTGACCCCGGGACTAGCGGGTTGGACAGATACGCAGTATTTT. The V and J genes are TRBV2 and TRBJ2-3; 12 nucleotides line up with TRBD2. The junction had 20 bases not matched to a gene; V was cut back by 7 bases and J by 3 bases. Germline CDR1 SNHLY, CDR2 FYNNEI. The CDR3 spans 20 residues.

In regard to this clone: This sample includes further DNA sequences coding for the same CDR3. The chain is built from TRBV30 and TRBJ1-1, with D perhaps matching TRBD1 (5 bases). The germline CDR1 and CDR2 sequences are GTSNPN and SVGIG (reference sequence). The germline V and J ends were trimmed by 7 bases and 0 bases, with 21 bases remaining between them. The CDR3 contains 16 residues. The chain's CDR3 is CAFSKGWGEMNTEAFF. DNA for the CDR3: TGTGCCTTTTCTAAGGGGTGGGGGGAGATGAACACTGAAGCTTTCTTT.

The J gene is TRBJ1-6, the V gene TRBV2, with TRBD1 matching 9 bases. CDR1 and CDR2 from the germline V gene are SNHLY and FYNNEI. Unmatched junction bases numbered 7, after V lost 3 bases and J lost 13 bases. The CDR3 is 14 residues long. This CDR3 is CASSERTGVIPLHF. The CDR3 coding sequence is TGTGCCAGCAGTGAGAGGACAGGGGTGATTCCCCTCCACTTT.

V is TRBV30 and J is TRBJ2-7; 7 bases match TRBD1. This CDR3 has 16 amino acids. CDR1 and CDR2 (germline): GTSNPN, SVGIG (reference sequence). V gave up 1 base and J gave up 3 bases; unmatched junction bases: 12. CDR3 protein: CAWSASLGTVNYEQYF. CDR3 bases: TGTGCCTGGAGTGCCTCCCTCGGGACAGTCAACTACGAGCAGTACTTC.

V and J are TRBV7-3 and TRBJ2-7; weak D call: TRBD2 (5 bases). Looked up from germline, CDR1 is SGHTA and CDR2 is FQGTGA. The CDR3 has 14 residues. The V end was cut by 2 bases, the J end by 3 bases, with 11 bases between. The CDR3 loop reads CASSLAGGGYEQYF. CDR3 in DNA: TGTGCCAGCAGCTTAGCCGGAGGTGGCTACGAGCAGTACTTC.

The chain combines TRBV19 with TRBJ1-1; D might be TRBD1 (6 bases). Germline CDR1 and CDR2: LNHDA and SQIVND (reference sequence). V lost 2 bases, J lost 0 bases, and 10 bases lay in between. The CDR3 extends over 15 amino acids. The CDR3 coding sequence is TGTGCCAGTAGTATACGGGGGGCTATGAACACTGAAGCTTTCTTT. Its protein product is CASSIRGAMNTEAFF.